The 11 T cell receptor beta chains listed next were all sequenced from one sample in a study of blood T cell repertoires in COVID-19. The table came from immunoSEQ multiplex PCR; TCRdb's copy has only in-frame clones and leaves some out. Among roughly 100,000 clones listed, approximately 85% were seen once. Input material: peripheral blood. All receptors come from a woman of 80 years or more with active or convalescent COVID-19.

Here the CDR3 reads CASSLASGSGTDTQYF. The CDR3 nucleotides read TGTGCCAGCAGCTTGGCTAGCGGGAGTGGGACAGATACGCAGTATTTT. The chain links TRBV5-6 to TRBJ2-3, with 10 positions matching TRBD2. The CDR3 is 16 residues long. With V trimmed by 0 bases and J by 3 bases, 4 bases remained unmatched. Per the germline V gene, CDR1 is SGHDT and CDR2 is YYEEEE.

This clone was detected only once. The V and J genes are TRBV12-3 or TRBV12-4 and TRBJ1-2; D gene unclear. V was shortened by 1 base and J by 8 bases, with 8 bases between the two germline ends. The CDR3 length is 12 residues. CDR3 loop: CASSLGENGYTF. In DNA form, the CDR3 reads TGTGCCAGCAGTTTAGGGGAGAACGGCTACACCTTC.

This CDR3 reads CASSPQASGSRPYF. In nucleotides, the CDR3 is TGTGCCAGCAGCCCTCAGGCTAGCGGGAGCCGGCCGTATTTT. The J gene is TRBJ2-3, the V gene TRBV3-1 (or the pseudogene TRBV3-2); 10 bases fit TRBD2. Trimming took 4 bases from V and 14 from J; bases not matched to a gene: 12. Germline values: CDR1 LGHDT, CDR2 YNNKEL (reference sequence). The CDR3 has 14 amino acids.

A word on this clone: A junction end diverges from the germline sequence, so it may reflect a read error. The chain is built from TRBV5-1 and TRBJ2-2, with TRBD1 as a possible D gene (5 bases). The CDR3 has 15 amino acids. Germline loops: CDR1 SGHRS, CDR2 YFSETQ. CDR3 residues: CASTPTAKSTGELFF. The CDR3 DNA follows: TGTGCCAGCACCCCGACAGCTAAGAGCACCGGGGAGCTGTTTTTT.

This clone came up a few times. The rearrangement uses TRBV4-3 and TRBJ2-6, with D uncertain. CDR1 is LGHNA and CDR2 is YSLEER in the germline V gene. The CDR3 spans 17 residues. V lost 1 base, J lost 0 bases, and 10 bases lay in between. The CDR3 reads CASSQASRVSGANVLTF. In DNA, the CDR3 is TGCGCCAGCAGCCAAGCTTCCCGGGTCTCTGGGGCCAACGTCCTGACTTTC.

For the CDR3, the DNA is TGTGCCAGCGGCTCTAGCACAGATACGCAGTATTTT. It encodes CASGSSTDTQYF. This sequence joins TRBV27 and TRBJ2-3; D gene ambiguous. This CDR3 has 12 residues. Germline V CDR1 and CDR2: MNHEY, SMNVEV (reference sequence). V lost 8 bases and J lost 0, with 6 bases in between.

This chain uses TRBV15 with TRBJ2-5; 7 bases align to TRBD2. V dropped 3 bases and J dropped 6; count of bases not matched to a gene: 10. The germline gives CDR1 LNHNV, CDR2 YYDKDF (reference sequence). The CDR3 sequence is 15 residues long. The CDR3 is CATSRGDAGDKTQYF. The CDR3 nucleotides are TGTGCCACCAGCAGGGGGGACGCGGGAGACAAGACCCAGTACTTC.

V gene TRBV15 combines with J gene TRBJ1-2; the match to TRBD1 covers 8 bases. J was trimmed by 4 bases and V by 4 bases; bases with no gene match: 8. Germline V CDR1 and CDR2: LNHNV, YYDKDF (reference sequence). This CDR3 spans 15 amino acids. CDR3 sequence: CATSTTGTGSYGYTF. The CDR3 DNA follows: TGTGCCACCAGCACCACCGGGACAGGCTCCTATGGCTACACCTTC.

The CDR3, as DNA: TGTGCCACCAGTGATTTGCAGGGGGGACTAGCGGTCAATGAGCAGTTCTTC. It is translated as CATSDLQGGLAVNEQFF. The chain combines TRBV24-1 with TRBJ2-1, with 11 positions matching TRBD2. The CDR3 extends over 17 amino acids. Germline CDR1 and CDR2: KGHDR and SFDVKD. V dropped 0 bases and J dropped 6; count of bases not matched to a gene: 6.

Notes on this clone: The germline gene is not matched at one end of the junction; a read error may be the cause. The genes are TRBV5-1 and TRBJ2-1; D uncertain. Looked up from germline, CDR1 is SGHRS and CDR2 is YFSETQ. The CDR3 length is 14 residues. CDR3 in amino acids: CASSLSYSYNEQFF. DNA for the CDR3: TGTGCCAGCAGCTTGTCCTACTCCTACAATGAGCAGTTCTTC. Full variable domain (rest looked up from reference TRBV5-1 and TRBJ2-1): KAGVTQTPRYLIKTRGQQVTLSCSPISGHRSVSWYQQTPGQGLQFLFEYFSETQRNKGNFPGRFSGRQFSNSRSEMNVSTLELGDSALYLCASSLSYSYNEQFFGPGTRLTVL.

This clone was counted only a few times. V is TRBV5-5 and J is TRBJ2-5; tentative D call: TRBD2 (6 bases). From germline, CDR1 is SGHKS and CDR2 YYEKEE (reference sequence). The CDR3 sequence is 14 residues long. The V end was cut by 5 bases, the J end by 5 bases, with 16 bases between. The CDR3 here is CASSVGGGSETQYF. The CDR3 region has the DNA TGTGCCAGCAGTGTGGGGGGTGGGTCCGAGACCCAGTACTTC.